A few counts support the clone carrying this T cell receptor beta chain. Its antigen is still unknown. The sample comes from a study of blood T cells in healthy people across ages. Next came a second PCR, run for about 6 to 12 cycles, which used a sample-barcoded 5' primer along with a J-beta primer mix. Each CDR3 protein is one row after TCRdb ran MiXCR on the 5' RACE reads. This sample carries roughly 790,000 distinct CDR3 sequences, 35% to 45% of them seen once, and the ten largest clones take less than 25%. Findings of the study overall: Expanded clonotype shifts may have been confounded, as the donors had an unknown CMV status. Compared with aged donors, long-lived donors showed fewer expanded clones, suggesting selection.

Donors ranged from 6 to 90 years old and were healthy Caucasians in Russia. Every participating donor contributed around 9.5 milliliters of peripheral blood through a draw. Trimming pared 0 bases from V and 0 bases from J, leaving 10 bases between. The CDR3 covers 16 residues. Per germline, CDR1 LGHNA and CDR2 YSLEER. This clonotype was sampled from an older woman in good health. V is TRBV4-3 and J is TRBJ2-3; D is uncertain. Sequencing was done on a sample of blood. The CDR3 is CASSQDASSSTDTQYF. DNA of the CDR3: TGCGCCAGCAGCCAAGATGCGAGCAGCAGCACAGATACGCAGTATTTT.